This record looks at one T cell receptor (beta chain) sequence and its context. Its antigen is not known. Only in-frame clones appear in the TCRdb table, and some are missing; sequencing was by immunoSEQ multiplex PCR. The table shows 120,000 to 150,000 clones, with approximately 86% occurring only once. The entry originates in a study of T cell responses to AZD1222 COVID-19 vaccine. Study-level findings and limits: Compared with day 0, the breadth and depth of the Spike-specific TCR repertoire rose significantly after two doses of AZD1222.

The CDR3 runs 16 residues. Germline values: CDR1 MGHDK, CDR2 SYGVNS. The trim removed 5 bases at V and 3 bases at J, leaving 11 bases unmatched. This TCR came from an adult who received the MenACWY meningococcal vaccine as a control. The sequencing here drew on peripheral blood, taken 28 days after the second dose of the MenACWY control vaccine. The chain has TRBV25-1 and TRBJ2-7; 9 positions match TRBD1. CDR3 coding DNA: TGTGCCAGCAGTTCCCCGCCGGGACAGGGAGGCTACGAGCAGTACTTC. Protein sequence: CASSSPPGQGGYEQYF.